This T cell receptor (beta chain) originates from a study of CD8 T cells in ankylosing spondylitis. Study-level results: Reactive arthritis synovial fluid and blood were previously reported to contain some motif variants. As for the disease-linked clones, they showed a CD8+ phenotype and occurred at relatively low frequencies in peripheral blood. Reported data indicate significant enrichment of disease-linked clones within matched ankylosing spondylitis synovial fluid. Ankylosing spondylitis blood seemed to carry a telltale TCR beta motif made of about 8 highly homologous variants.

TCRdb analysed the 5' RACE reads with MiXCR anew, one entry per CDR3 protein. Of some 40,000 distinct CDR3 sequences listed, approximately 10% were seen once; the top ten hold 16%. This clonotype appeared many times. Its specificity is not known. The origin of this receptor is a male donor with ankylosing spondylitis or in good health (not recorded which). Sample: blood, either unsorted or a sorted T cell fraction (not recorded which).

The CDR3: CASSPSSRDTYGYTF. The CDR3 DNA is TGTGCCAGCAGCCCTAGTTCCAGGGATACCTATGGCTACACCTTC. The V call is TRBV11-2, the J call TRBJ1-2; perhaps TRBD1 as D (5 bases). The CDR3 has 15 residues. Germline V gives CDR1 SGHAT, CDR2 FQNNGV. The V end lost 5 bases, the J end lost 4 bases, and 17 bases lay between the germline ends.